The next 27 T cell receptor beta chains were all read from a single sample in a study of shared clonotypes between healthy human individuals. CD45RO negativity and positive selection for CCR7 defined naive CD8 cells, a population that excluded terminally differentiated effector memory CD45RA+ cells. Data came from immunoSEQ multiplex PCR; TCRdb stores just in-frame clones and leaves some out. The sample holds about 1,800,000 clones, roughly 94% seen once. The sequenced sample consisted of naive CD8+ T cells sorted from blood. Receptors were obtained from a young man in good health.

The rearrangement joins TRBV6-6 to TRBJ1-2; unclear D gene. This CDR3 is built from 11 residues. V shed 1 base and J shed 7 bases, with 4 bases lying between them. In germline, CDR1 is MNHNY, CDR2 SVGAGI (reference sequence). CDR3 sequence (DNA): TGTGCCAGCAGTTACTTAAGTGGCTACACCTTC. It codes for CASSYLSGYTF.

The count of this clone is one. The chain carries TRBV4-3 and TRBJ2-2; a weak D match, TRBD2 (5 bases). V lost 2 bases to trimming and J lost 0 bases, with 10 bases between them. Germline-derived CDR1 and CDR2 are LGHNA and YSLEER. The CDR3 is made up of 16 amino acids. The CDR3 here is CASSQYFGTNTGELFF. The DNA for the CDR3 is TGCGCCAGCAGCCAATATTTCGGGACGAACACCGGGGAGCTGTTTTTT.

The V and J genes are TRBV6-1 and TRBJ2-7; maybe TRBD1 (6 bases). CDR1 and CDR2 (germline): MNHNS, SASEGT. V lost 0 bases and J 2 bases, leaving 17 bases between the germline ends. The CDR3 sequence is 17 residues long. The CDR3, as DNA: TGTGCCAGCAGTGAAGCAGTCCCAGGGGAAATAGCCTACGAGCAGTACTTC. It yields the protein CASSEAVPGEIAYEQYF.

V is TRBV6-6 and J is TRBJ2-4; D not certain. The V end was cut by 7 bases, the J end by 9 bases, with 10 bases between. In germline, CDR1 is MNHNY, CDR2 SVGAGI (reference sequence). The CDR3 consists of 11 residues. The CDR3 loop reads CASTNLGIQYF. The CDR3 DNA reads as TGTGCCAGCACCAATCTTGGCATTCAGTACTTC.

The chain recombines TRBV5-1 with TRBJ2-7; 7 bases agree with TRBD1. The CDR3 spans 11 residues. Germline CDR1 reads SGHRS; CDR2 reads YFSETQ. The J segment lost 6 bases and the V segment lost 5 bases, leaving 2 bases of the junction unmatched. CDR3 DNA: TGCGCCAGCAGTAGGGACAGCGAGCAGTACTTC. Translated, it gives CASSRDSEQYF.

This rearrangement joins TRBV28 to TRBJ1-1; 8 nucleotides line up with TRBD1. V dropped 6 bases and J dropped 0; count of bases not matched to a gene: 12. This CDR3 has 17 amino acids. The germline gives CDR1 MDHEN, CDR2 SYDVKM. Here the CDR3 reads CASSDLGTGYMNTEAFF. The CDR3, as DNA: TGTGCCAGCAGCGATCTGGGGACAGGTTACATGAACACTGAAGCTTTCTTT.

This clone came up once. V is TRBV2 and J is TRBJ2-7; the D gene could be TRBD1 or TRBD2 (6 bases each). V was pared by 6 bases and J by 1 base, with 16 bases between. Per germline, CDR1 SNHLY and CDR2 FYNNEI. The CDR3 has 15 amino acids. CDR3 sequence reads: CASRGGGEVSYEQYF. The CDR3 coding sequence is TGTGCCAGCAGAGGAGGGGGTGAGGTTTCCTACGAGCAGTACTTC.

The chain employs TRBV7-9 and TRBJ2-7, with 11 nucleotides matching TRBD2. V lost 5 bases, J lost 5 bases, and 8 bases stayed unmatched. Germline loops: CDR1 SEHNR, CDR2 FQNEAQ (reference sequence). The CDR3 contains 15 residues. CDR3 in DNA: TGTGCCAGCAGCCCCATAGCGGGAGGGGGCCACGAGCAGTACTTC. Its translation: CASSPIAGGGHEQYF.

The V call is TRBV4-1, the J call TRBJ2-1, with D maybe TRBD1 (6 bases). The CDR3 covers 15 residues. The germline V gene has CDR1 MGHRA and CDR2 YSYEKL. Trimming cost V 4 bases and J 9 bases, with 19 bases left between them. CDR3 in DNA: TGCGCCAGCAGCCGCCTAATCGTACAGGGTAGTGAGCAGTTCTTC. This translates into CASSRLIVQGSEQFF.

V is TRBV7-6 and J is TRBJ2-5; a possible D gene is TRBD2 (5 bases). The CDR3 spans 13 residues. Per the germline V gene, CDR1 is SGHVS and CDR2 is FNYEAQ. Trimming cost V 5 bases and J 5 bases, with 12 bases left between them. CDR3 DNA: TGTGCCAGCAGCGTCCGGGGAACGGAGACCCAGTACTTC. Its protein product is CASSVRGTETQYF.

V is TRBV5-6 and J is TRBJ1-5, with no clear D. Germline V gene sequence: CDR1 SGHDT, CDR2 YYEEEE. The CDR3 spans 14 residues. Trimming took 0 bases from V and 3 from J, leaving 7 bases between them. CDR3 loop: CASSLEGLNQPQHF. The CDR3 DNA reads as TGTGCCAGCAGCTTGGAGGGCCTCAATCAGCCCCAGCATTTT. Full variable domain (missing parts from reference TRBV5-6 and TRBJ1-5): DAGVTQSPTHLIKTRGQQVTLRCSPKSGHDTVSWYQQALGQGPQFIFQYYEEEERQRGNFPDRFSGHQFPNYSSELNVNALLLGDSALYLCASSLEGLNQPQHFGDGTRLSIL.

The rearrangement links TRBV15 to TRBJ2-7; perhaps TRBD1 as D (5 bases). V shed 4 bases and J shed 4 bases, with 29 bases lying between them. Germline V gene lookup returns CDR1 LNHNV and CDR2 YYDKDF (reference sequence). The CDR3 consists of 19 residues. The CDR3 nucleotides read TGTGCCACCAGCACATCTCAGGACACATTTTTCCAATACCCTTACGAGCAGTACTTC. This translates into CATSTSQDTFFQYPYEQYF.

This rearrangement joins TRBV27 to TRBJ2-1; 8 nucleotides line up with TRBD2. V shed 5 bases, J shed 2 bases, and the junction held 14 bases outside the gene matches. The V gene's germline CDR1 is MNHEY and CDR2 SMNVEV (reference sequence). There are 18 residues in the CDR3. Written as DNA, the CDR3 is TGTGCCAGCAGTGACTTCGGTAGCGGGACCACTCCCTACAATGAGCAGTTCTTC. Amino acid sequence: CASSDFGSGTTPYNEQFF.

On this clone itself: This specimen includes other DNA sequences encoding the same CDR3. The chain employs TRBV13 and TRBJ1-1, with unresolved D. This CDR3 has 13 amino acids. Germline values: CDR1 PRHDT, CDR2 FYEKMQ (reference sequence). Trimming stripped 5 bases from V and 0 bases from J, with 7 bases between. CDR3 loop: CASSLVLNTEAFF. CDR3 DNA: TGTGCCAGCAGCCTGGTCTTGAACACTGAAGCTTTCTTT.

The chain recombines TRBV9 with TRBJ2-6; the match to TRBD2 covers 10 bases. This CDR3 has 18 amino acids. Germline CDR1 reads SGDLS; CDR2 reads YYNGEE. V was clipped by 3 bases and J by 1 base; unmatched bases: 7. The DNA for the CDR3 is TGTGCCAGCAGCGGGCTAGGAGCGGGAGGGTCTGGGGCCAACGTCCTGACTTTC. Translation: CASSGLGAGGSGANVLTF.

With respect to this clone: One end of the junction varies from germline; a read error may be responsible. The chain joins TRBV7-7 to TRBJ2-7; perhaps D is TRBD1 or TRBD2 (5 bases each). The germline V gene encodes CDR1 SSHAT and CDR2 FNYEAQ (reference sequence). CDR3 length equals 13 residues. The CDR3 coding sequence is TGTGCTAGCAGCGAGGGACGGTCCTACGAGCAGTACTTC. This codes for CASSEGRSYEQYF.

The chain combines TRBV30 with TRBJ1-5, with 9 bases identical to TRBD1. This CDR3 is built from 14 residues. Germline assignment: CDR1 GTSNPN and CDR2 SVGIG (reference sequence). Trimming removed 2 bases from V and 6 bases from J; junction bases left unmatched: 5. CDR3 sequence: CAWSFGQGLQPQHF. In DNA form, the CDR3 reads TGTGCCTGGAGTTTCGGACAGGGGCTTCAGCCCCAGCATTTT.

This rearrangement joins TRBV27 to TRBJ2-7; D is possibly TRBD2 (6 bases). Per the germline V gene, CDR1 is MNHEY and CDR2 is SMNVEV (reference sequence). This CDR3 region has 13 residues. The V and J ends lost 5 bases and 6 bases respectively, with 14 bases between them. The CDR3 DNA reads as TGTGCCAGCAGTCGGGGGTCCCTCGGCGAGCAGTACTTC. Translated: CASSRGSLGEQYF.

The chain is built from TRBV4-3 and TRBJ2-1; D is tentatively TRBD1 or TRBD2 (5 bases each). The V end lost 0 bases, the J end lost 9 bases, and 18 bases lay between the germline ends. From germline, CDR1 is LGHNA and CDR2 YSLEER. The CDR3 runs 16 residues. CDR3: CASSQDYQSLGAEQFF. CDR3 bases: TGCGCCAGCAGCCAAGATTATCAGAGCCTCGGGGCTGAGCAGTTCTTC.

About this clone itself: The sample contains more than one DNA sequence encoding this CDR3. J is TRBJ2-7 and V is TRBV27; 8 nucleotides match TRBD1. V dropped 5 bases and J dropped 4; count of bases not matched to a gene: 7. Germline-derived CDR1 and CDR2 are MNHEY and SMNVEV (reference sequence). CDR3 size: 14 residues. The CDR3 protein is CASSMTGDGYEQYF. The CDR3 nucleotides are TGTGCCAGCAGTATGACAGGGGACGGATACGAGCAGTACTTC.

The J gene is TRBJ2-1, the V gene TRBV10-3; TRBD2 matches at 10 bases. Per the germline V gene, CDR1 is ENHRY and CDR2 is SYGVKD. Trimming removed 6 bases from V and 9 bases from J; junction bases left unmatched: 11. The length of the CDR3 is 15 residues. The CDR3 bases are TGTGCCATCAGCGAAGCGGGAGGGCCGGACGGTGAGCAGTTCTTC. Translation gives CAISEAGGPDGEQFF.

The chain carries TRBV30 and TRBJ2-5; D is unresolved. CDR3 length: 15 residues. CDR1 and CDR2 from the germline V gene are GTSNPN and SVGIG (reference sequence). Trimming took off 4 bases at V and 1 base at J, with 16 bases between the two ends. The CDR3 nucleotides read TGTGCCTGGACCCCCTCAGGACGGAGCCAAGAGACCCAGTACTTC. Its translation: CAWTPSGRSQETQYF.

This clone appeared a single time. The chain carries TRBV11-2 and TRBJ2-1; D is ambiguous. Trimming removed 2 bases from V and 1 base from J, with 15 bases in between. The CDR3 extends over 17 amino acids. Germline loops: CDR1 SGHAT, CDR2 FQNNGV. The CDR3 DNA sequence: TGTGCCAGCAGCTTAATGACGCCAGCTTTTTCCTACAATGAGCAGTTCTTC. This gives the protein CASSLMTPAFSYNEQFF.

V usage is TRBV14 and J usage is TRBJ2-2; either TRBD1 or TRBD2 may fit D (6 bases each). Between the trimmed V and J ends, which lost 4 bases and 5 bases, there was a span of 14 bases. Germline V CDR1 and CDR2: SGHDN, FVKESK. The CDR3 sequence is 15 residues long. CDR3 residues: CASSLTGAGTGELFF. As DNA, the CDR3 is TGTGCCAGCAGCCTGACGGGGGCGGGGACCGGGGAGCTGTTTTTT.

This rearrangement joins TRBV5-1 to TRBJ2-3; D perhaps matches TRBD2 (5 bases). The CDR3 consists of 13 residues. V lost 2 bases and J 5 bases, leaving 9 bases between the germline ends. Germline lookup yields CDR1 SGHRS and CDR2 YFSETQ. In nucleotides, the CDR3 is TGCGCCAGCAGCTTTGGAGGTGGAGATACGCAGTATTTT. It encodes CASSFGGGDTQYF.

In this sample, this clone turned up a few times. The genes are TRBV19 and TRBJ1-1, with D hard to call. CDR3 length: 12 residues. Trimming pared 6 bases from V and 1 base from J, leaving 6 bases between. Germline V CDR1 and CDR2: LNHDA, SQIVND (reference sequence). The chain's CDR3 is CASRLENTEAFF. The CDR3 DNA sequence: TGTGCCAGTAGACTCGAGAACACTGAAGCTTTCTTT.

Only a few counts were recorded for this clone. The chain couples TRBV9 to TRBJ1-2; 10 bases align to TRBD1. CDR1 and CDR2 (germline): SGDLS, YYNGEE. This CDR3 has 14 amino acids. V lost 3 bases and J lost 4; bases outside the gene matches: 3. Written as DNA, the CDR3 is TGTGCCAGCAGCGAACGGGACAGGGGCTATGGCTACACCTTC. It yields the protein CASSERDRGYGYTF.